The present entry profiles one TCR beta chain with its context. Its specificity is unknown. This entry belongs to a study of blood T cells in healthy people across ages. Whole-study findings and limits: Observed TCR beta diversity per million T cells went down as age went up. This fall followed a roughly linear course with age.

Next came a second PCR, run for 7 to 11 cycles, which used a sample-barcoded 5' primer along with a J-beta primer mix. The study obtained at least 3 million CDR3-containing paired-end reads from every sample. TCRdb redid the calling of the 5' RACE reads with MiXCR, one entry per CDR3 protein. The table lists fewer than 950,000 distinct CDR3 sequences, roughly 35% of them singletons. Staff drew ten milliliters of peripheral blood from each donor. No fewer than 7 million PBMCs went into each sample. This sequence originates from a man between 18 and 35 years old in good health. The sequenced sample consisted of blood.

In DNA, the CDR3 is TGTGCCAGCAGTGAAGGGGCACGAGGTAGTCAGCCCCAGCATTTT. It is translated as CASSEGARGSQPQHF. V is TRBV2 and J is TRBJ1-5, with unresolved D. The CDR3 runs 15 residues. CDR1 is SNHLY, CDR2 FYNNEI, per germline. V was pared by 1 base and J by 6 bases, with 13 bases between.